What follows are 30 T cell receptor beta chains derived from one specimen sequenced in a study of T cells in Graves' hyperthyroidism and ophthalmopathy (dated by TCRdb to the late 2010s). The library came from multiplex PCR. These reads were obtained on an Illumina HiSeq 2000. TCR beta CDR3 regions were amplified from RNA transcripts. A first-round RT-PCR of the TCR CDR3 used the HTBI primer set with the Qiagen OneStep RT-PCR kit. TCRdb took the public reads, trimmed them with fastp at Q25, ran MiXCR for clone calling and kept in-frame beta chains. All rows with the same CDR3 protein become a single entry with the most common DNA and genes. For this sample there are 250,000 to 300,000 distinct CDR3 sequences; about an eighth appear just once. The ten largest clones take up 7.9% of the sample. The sequencing input was blood. These receptors were obtained from a woman aged 40 to 55 with Graves' hyperthyroidism.

This clonotype showed up just a few times. V and J are TRBV12-3 or TRBV12-4 and TRBJ1-4; D perhaps matches TRBD1 (6 bases). There are 15 residues in the CDR3. V was shortened by 1 base and J by 8 bases, with 14 bases between the two germline ends. The CDR3 DNA is TGTGCCAGCAGTTTAGTGTGGGGGCCCCAAGAAAAACTGTTTTTT. Translating gives CASSLVWGPQEKLFF.

This chain joins TRBV7-2 and TRBJ2-4; weak D call: TRBD1 (5 bases). The CDR3 consists of 13 residues. Germline CDR1 SGHTA, CDR2 FQGNSA. V lost 3 bases and J lost 8, with 11 bases in between. As DNA, the CDR3 is TGTGCCAGCAGCTTTGCGCTACAGGACATTCAGTACTTC. This encodes CASSFALQDIQYF.

This clonotype was counted many times. V is TRBV27 and J is TRBJ1-5, with 7 nucleotides matching TRBD1. The trim removed 6 bases at V and 6 bases at J, leaving 11 bases unmatched. The CDR3 spans 15 residues. Germline CDR1 is MNHEY and CDR2 is SMNVEV (reference sequence). The CDR3 here is CASRPGQAVGQPQHF. For the CDR3, the DNA is TGTGCCAGCAGACCCGGACAGGCGGTCGGTCAGCCCCAGCATTTT.

The rearrangement joins TRBV12-3 or TRBV12-4 to TRBJ1-1, with 10 nucleotides matching TRBD1. The CDR3 spans 16 residues. V lost 6 bases and J lost 5; bases outside the gene matches: 12. In DNA form, the CDR3 reads TGTGCCAGCAGCAAACCCGGACAGGGGGTAGGAACTGAAGCTTTCTTT. It is translated as CASSKPGQGVGTEAFF.

This clonotype was seen a few times. The chain is built from TRBV15 and TRBJ2-2, with D unresolved. V dropped 0 bases and J dropped 9 bases, with 5 bases sitting between them. From germline, CDR1 is LNHNV and CDR2 YYDKDF (reference sequence). This CDR3 has 12 amino acids. CDR3 DNA sequence: TGTGCCACCAGCAGAGATCGCCGGGAGCTGTTTTTT. Its translation is CATSRDRRELFF. Complete variable domain (other parts from reference TRBV15 and TRBJ2-2): DAMVIQNPRYQVTQFGKPVTLSCSQTLNHNVMYWYQQKSSQAPKLLFHYYDKDFNNEADTPDNFQSRRPNTSFCFLDIRSPGLGDTAMYLCATSRDRRELFFGEGSRLTVL.

The sample holds many counts of this clonotype. The chain combines TRBV27 with TRBJ2-5; 7 bases align to TRBD2. CDR3 size: 15 residues. Trimming cost V 3 bases and J 3 bases; bases outside gene matches: 7. Germline V gene sequence: CDR1 MNHEY, CDR2 SMNVEV (reference sequence). The DNA for the CDR3 is TGTGCCAGCAGTTTTGGCGGGAGAGGGGAAGAGACCCAGTACTTC. Protein product: CASSFGGRGEETQYF.

Comments on this clonotype: It is likely a read error, because the conserved phenylalanine at the end of the CDR3 is missing. This chain connects TRBV6-5 to TRBJ1-2; D ambiguous. The CDR3 has 15 residues. The germline V gene encodes CDR1 MNHEY and CDR2 SVGAGI. Trimming cost V 4 bases and J 2 bases, with 14 bases left between them. CDR3 in DNA: TGTGCCAGCAGTTCCCCCTCGTCCAAGAACTATGGCTACACCTCC. Translation gives CASSSPSSKNYGYTS.

Ten or more counts support this clonotype. The rearrangement links TRBV4-1 to TRBJ2-1; 10 nucleotides line up with TRBD2. The CDR3 totals 16 residues. With 1 base clipped from V and 5 bases from J, the junction kept 5 bases outside the gene matches. In germline, CDR1 is MGHRA, CDR2 YSYEKL. The CDR3 loop is CASSQGHSGRNNEQFF. CDR3 coding DNA: TGCGCCAGCAGCCAAGGGCATAGCGGGAGGAACAATGAGCAGTTCTTC.

This clonotype showed up many times. The chain is built from TRBV12-3 or TRBV12-4 and TRBJ2-3; TRBD1 or TRBD2 may be the D gene (5 bases each). Trimming left V 6 bases short and J 0 bases short, with 28 bases between. The CDR3 length is 20 residues. The CDR3 loop reads CASSRARGLTVLTSTDTQYF. CDR3 in DNA: TGTGCCAGCAGCCGTGCACGCGGGTTGACAGTCCTGACTAGCACAGATACGCAGTATTTT.

This clonotype was detected ten times or more. The chain is built from TRBV15 and TRBJ1-6, with D uncertain. The CDR3 runs 15 residues. Germline V gene sequence: CDR1 LNHNV, CDR2 YYDKDF (reference sequence). V gave up 1 base and J gave up 10 bases, with 14 bases separating them. The CDR3, as DNA: TGTGCCACCAGCAGAGCTGGCTCCTCCGGGTCACCCCTCCACTTT. Translation gives CATSRAGSSGSPLHF.

In its sample, this clonotype was seen many times. This chain uses TRBV7-9 with TRBJ2-3; possible D gene TRBD2, 6 bases. The CDR3 loop spans 18 amino acids. The V end lost 5 bases, the J end lost 4 bases, and 25 bases lay between the germline ends. The germline CDR1 and CDR2 sequences are SEHNR and FQNEAQ (reference sequence). This CDR3 reads CASSPIFGRERVPDTQYF. For the CDR3, the DNA is TGTGCCAGCAGCCCCATCTTCGGACGGGAGCGAGTCCCAGATACGCAGTATTTT.

The genes are TRBV25-1 and TRBJ2-5, with unresolved D. Germline values: CDR1 MGHDK, CDR2 SYGVNS. This CDR3 comprises 14 residues. V was pared by 3 bases and J by 2 bases, with 10 bases between. CDR3: CASSDMIQQETQYF. The DNA for the CDR3 is TGTGCCAGCAGTGATATGATACAGCAAGAGACCCAGTACTTC.

This clonotype was found many times. The chain is built from TRBV11-2 and TRBJ2-7, with 12 bases fitting TRBD2. J gave up 2 bases and V 4 bases, and 3 bases lay outside the gene matches. Germline V gene sequence: CDR1 SGHAT, CDR2 FQNNGV. The CDR3 loop spans 15 amino acids. CDR3 nucleotide sequence: TGTGCCAGCAGCTCTCGGACTAGCGGGGCCTACGAGCAGTACTTC. Amino acids: CASSSRTSGAYEQYF.

This chain connects TRBV5-8 to TRBJ1-3; D remains unclear. Trimming left V 0 bases short and J 4 bases short, with 5 bases between. This CDR3 spans 13 amino acids. Per the germline V gene, CDR1 is SGHTS and CDR2 is YDEGEE. CDR3 in DNA: TGTGCCAGCAGCTTGGACTACGGAAACACCATATATTTT. It is translated as CASSLDYGNTIYF.

In this sample, this clonotype turned up a few times. J is TRBJ2-1 and V is TRBV7-9; a possible D gene is TRBD2 (6 bases). Trimming pared 1 base from V and 4 bases from J, leaving 11 bases between. Germline CDR1 is SEHNR and CDR2 is FQNEAQ (reference sequence). The CDR3 has 15 amino acids. CDR3 amino acids: CASSLGGREYNEQFF. CDR3 coding DNA: TGTGCCAGCAGCTTAGGCGGGCGGGAATACAATGAGCAGTTCTTC.

This clonotype was seen more than once but under ten times. The CDR3 loop is CASSFETGGRETQYF. The CDR3 bases are TGTGCCAGCAGCTTCGAGACAGGGGGCCGAGAGACCCAGTACTTC. V and J are TRBV5-6 and TRBJ2-5; the match to TRBD1 covers 10 bases. V shed 2 bases and J 4 bases; nucleotides not matched to a gene: 5. The CDR3 consists of 15 residues. Germline CDR1 and CDR2: SGHDT and YYEEEE.

This clonotype was observed at least ten times. The chain is built from TRBV27 and TRBJ2-1, with 10 bases lining up with TRBD1. CDR3 size: 15 residues. Germline assignment: CDR1 MNHEY and CDR2 SMNVEV (reference sequence). V shed 3 bases, J shed 3 bases, and the junction held 2 bases outside the gene matches. The CDR3 sequence is CASSFGTGVYNEQFF. Here the CDR3 DNA reads TGTGCCAGCAGTTTCGGGACAGGGGTCTACAATGAGCAGTTCTTC.

This clonotype has more than one count but fewer than ten. This sequence joins TRBV7-9 and TRBJ2-2, with TRBD1 identical over 8 bases. Germline V gene lookup returns CDR1 SEHNR and CDR2 FQNEAQ (reference sequence). CDR3 length: 14 residues. J gave up 7 bases and V 6 bases, and 7 bases lay outside the gene matches. CDR3 sequence reads: CASSRRTGFGELFF. The CDR3 nucleotides are TGTGCCAGCAGTCGCCGGACAGGGTTCGGGGAGCTGTTTTTT.

This clonotype was seen ten or more times. This chain links TRBV28 with TRBJ2-4; D uncertain. There are 14 residues in the CDR3. The V end was cut by 8 bases, the J end by 7 bases, with 18 bases between. Germline-derived CDR1 and CDR2 are MDHEN and SYDVKM. The CDR3 nucleotides read TGTGCCAGCTCCCTGCCCCTGGGAAGGAACATTCAGTACTTC. It yields the protein CASSLPLGRNIQYF.

This clonotype has a count of ten or more. The V call is TRBV6-1, the J call TRBJ2-7; D is ambiguous. The V end was cut by 5 bases, the J end by 7 bases, with 15 bases between. The CDR3 is 13 residues long. Per germline, CDR1 MNHNS and CDR2 SASEGT. CDR3 loop: CASSRGPLLEQYF. The CDR3 nucleotides read TGTGCCAGCAGTAGAGGACCTCTTCTGGAGCAGTACTTC.

This clonotype was recorded a few times. This chain connects TRBV4-1 to TRBJ1-4, with D possibly being TRBD1 (5 bases). The CDR3 runs 17 residues. V lost 1 base and J lost 0, with 12 bases in between. Germline loops: CDR1 MGHRA, CDR2 YSYEKL. In DNA, the CDR3 is TGCGCCAGCAGCCAAGCCAATCAGGGTGCAACTAATGAAAAACTGTTTTTT. As protein: CASSQANQGATNEKLFF.

The chain links TRBV12-3 or TRBV12-4 to TRBJ2-1, with TRBD2 matching 7 bases. This CDR3 is built from 14 residues. V shed 4 bases, J shed 4 bases, and the junction held 4 bases outside the gene matches. The CDR3 coding sequence is TGTGCCAGCAGTTCGGCGGGGGATTACAATGAGCAGTTCTTC. Protein product: CASSSAGDYNEQFF.

In its sample, this clonotype was seen many times. The V call is TRBV2, the J call TRBJ2-5; 8 nucleotides align to TRBD1. Germline CDR1 reads SNHLY; CDR2 reads FYNNEI. The CDR3 consists of 13 residues. The V segment lost 7 bases and the J segment 4 bases; nucleotides outside the gene matches: 5. The CDR3 region has the DNA TGTGCCAGCACTACAGGGGGAGGAGAGACCCAGTACTTC. Amino acids: CASTTGGGETQYF.

For the CDR3, the DNA is TGTGCCAGCAGCCCGCGGACTAGCGGGATAGGGAAAGAGCAGTACTTC. Translation gives CASSPRTSGIGKEQYF. The chain uses TRBV28 and TRBJ2-7; 12 bases line up with TRBD2. Losses at the gene ends were 6 bases for V and 7 bases for J; bases not matched to a gene: 13. The germline V gene encodes CDR1 MDHEN and CDR2 SYDVKM. The CDR3 is 16 amino acids.

This chain uses TRBV28 with TRBJ2-3, with TRBD2 matching over 14 bases. The CDR3 is made up of 17 amino acids. Losses at the gene ends were 5 bases for V and 4 bases for J; bases not matched to a gene: 8. CDR1 MDHEN and CDR2 SYDVKM come from the germline V gene. The CDR3 region has the DNA TGTGCCAGCAGTAGAATGGGACTAGCGGGAGAGGCAGATACGCAGTATTTT. Translating it yields CASSRMGLAGEADTQYF.

This clonotype was observed many times. The chain recombines TRBV6-4 with TRBJ2-2; D ambiguous. The CDR3 is made up of 16 amino acids. V was cut by 0 bases and J by 4 bases, with 12 bases left in between. The germline CDR1 and CDR2 sequences are MRHNA and SNTAGT. In nucleotides, the CDR3 is TGTGCCAGCAGTGACTCAAGGGAAGGAGTCACCGGGGAGCTGTTTTTT. It specifies CASSDSREGVTGELFF.

The chain links TRBV2 to TRBJ1-1; D gene uncertain. Germline V gene lookup returns CDR1 SNHLY and CDR2 FYNNEI. The V and J ends lost 9 bases and 5 bases respectively, with 16 bases between them. This CDR3 is built from 13 residues. The CDR3 DNA reads as TGTGCCAGTCTCCTTCACCGGGGAACTGAAGCTTTCTTT. Its translation is CASLLHRGTEAFF.

The chain joins TRBV19 to TRBJ1-5, with D uncertain. Germline-derived CDR1 and CDR2 are LNHDA and SQIVND (reference sequence). The CDR3 covers 13 residues. Between the trimmed V and J ends, which lost 6 bases and 7 bases, there was a span of 13 bases. CDR3 DNA: TGTGCCAGTAGCGAATTCCTAGCCCAGCCCCAGCATTTT. This codes for CASSEFLAQPQHF. Filled out from reference TRBV19 and TRBJ1-5, the complete variable domain reads DGGITQSPKYLFRKEGQNVTLSCEQNLNHDAMYWYRQDPGQGLRLIYYSQIVNDFQKGDIAEGYSVSREKKESFPLTVTSAQKNPTAFYLCASSEFLAQPQHFGDGTRLSIL.

In this sample, this clonotype turned up a few times. The J gene is TRBJ1-5, the V gene TRBV27; no clear D. The CDR3 is 14 amino acids. The V gene lost 1 base and the J gene lost 5 bases, with 9 bases spanning the gap. Germline lookup yields CDR1 MNHEY and CDR2 SMNVEV (reference sequence). CDR3 coding DNA: TGTGCCAGCAGTTTATTGGGGTCAGATCAGCCCCAGCATTTT. Amino acids: CASSLLGSDQPQHF.

This clonotype was seen repeatedly, ten times or more. At one end, the junction sequence differs from germline, possibly due to a read error. J is TRBJ2-1 and V is TRBV7-7; D tentatively reads TRBD1 or TRBD2 (5 bases each). Germline values: CDR1 SSHAT, CDR2 FNYEAQ (reference sequence). The CDR3 extends over 18 amino acids. The CDR3 sequence: CASSLDYDSGRKLGEQFF. CDR3 bases: TGTGCTAGCAGCTTAGATTACGACTCAGGGAGAAAACTGGGTGAGCAGTTCTTC.